This passage covers 25 T cell receptor beta chains from one sample sequenced in a study of beta chain features in type 1 diabetes. The authors reverse transcribed all of the isolated RNA, so sequencing captured expressed TCRB transcripts. Profiled with immunoSEQ multiplex PCR; TCRdb holds only in-frame clones, not every one. The data contain 120,000 to 150,000 clones, about 7% of them seen just once; the ten biggest clones take up roughly 1.5%. Sequencing was performed on central memory CD4+ T cells from blood. These receptors were obtained from a young woman in good health.

The rearrangement joins TRBV19 to TRBJ1-2; D may be TRBD1 (5 bases). Germline V gene lookup returns CDR1 LNHDA and CDR2 SQIVND (reference sequence). The CDR3 totals 13 residues. Trimming stripped 6 bases from V and 3 bases from J, with 11 bases between. The DNA for the CDR3 is TGTGCCAGTAGCAATCAGGGATACTATGGCTACACCTTC. Translating gives CASSNQGYYGYTF.

This clone was picked up a small number of times. This chain links TRBV4-2 with TRBJ2-3, with D unclear. The V and J ends lost 0 bases and 1 base respectively, with 14 bases between them. CDR3 length equals 17 residues. The germline V gene has CDR1 LGHNA and CDR2 YNFKEQ. The CDR3, as DNA: TGTGCCAGCAGCCAAGATGTCCGGGTGAAGGGCACAGATACGCAGTATTTT. As protein: CASSQDVRVKGTDTQYF.

The chain joins TRBV29-1 to TRBJ2-7, with 9 bases aligning to TRBD2. The CDR3 contains 15 residues. The J segment lost 4 bases and the V segment lost 2 bases, leaving 9 bases of the junction unmatched. CDR1 and CDR2 (germline): SQVTM, ANQGSEA. This CDR3 is CSVEKGAGGMYEQYF. Written as DNA, the CDR3 is TGCAGCGTTGAAAAAGGAGCGGGGGGAATGTACGAGCAGTACTTC.

The CDR3 loop reads CASSQGTSGTYNEQFF. In nucleotides, the CDR3 is TGCGCCAGCAGCCAAGGGACTAGCGGGACCTACAATGAGCAGTTCTTC. The V gene is TRBV4-3, the J gene TRBJ2-1; 12 bases line up with TRBD2. J was trimmed by 2 bases and V by 1 base; bases with no gene match: 0. The length of the CDR3 is 16 residues. From germline, CDR1 is LGHNA and CDR2 YSLEER.

The chain joins TRBV6-5 to TRBJ2-5; the match to TRBD2 covers 11 bases. After removal of 4 bases from V and 5 bases from J, the junction contained 6 bases not matched to a gene. The CDR3 runs to 15 residues. Germline values: CDR1 MNHEY, CDR2 SVGAGI. The CDR3 bases are TGTGCCAGCAGTTCATTCTTAGCGGGAGGGGAGACCCAGTACTTC. Translating gives CASSSFLAGGETQYF.

There are many counts of this clone. The chain is built from TRBV7-6 and TRBJ2-5; TRBD1 aligns across 7 bases. Trimming at V came to 4 bases and at J to 5 bases, leaving 7 bases not matched to a gene. The CDR3 spans 14 residues. CDR1 SGHVS and CDR2 FNYEAQ come from the germline V gene. CDR3 region: CASSSRTGGETQYF. The CDR3 DNA is TGTGCCAGCAGCTCCCGGACAGGCGGGGAGACCCAGTACTTC.

The gene calls are TRBV7-3 and TRBJ2-1; 8 nucleotides align to TRBD2. Germline V gene sequence: CDR1 SGHTA, CDR2 FQGTGA. This CDR3 is built from 15 residues. After removal of 2 bases from V and 8 bases from J, the junction contained 8 bases not matched to a gene. CDR3 residues: CASSLGSSGIDEQFF. For the CDR3, the DNA is TGTGCCAGCAGCTTAGGTAGTAGCGGGATCGATGAGCAGTTCTTC.

This clone was detected many times. This chain links TRBV25-1 with TRBJ1-5, with a possible D match to TRBD1 (5 bases). The germline gives CDR1 MGHDK, CDR2 SYGVNS. With 2 bases removed from V and 11 bases from J, the gap between germline ends came to 10 bases. The CDR3 has 12 residues. CDR3 sequence reads: CASSEIRGAQHF. CDR3 nucleotides: TGTGCCAGCAGTGAAATTCGGGGGGCCCAGCATTTT. Filled out from reference TRBV25-1 and TRBJ1-5, the complete variable domain reads EADIYQTPRYLVIGTGKKITLECSQTMGHDKMYWYQQDPGMELHLIHYSYGVNSTEKGDLSSESTVSRIRTEHFPLTLESARPSHTSQYLCASSEIRGAQHFGDGTRLSIL.

This clone has more than one count but fewer than ten. The chain uses TRBV2 and TRBJ1-6; 7 bases are a match to TRBD1. Germline trimming cut 6 bases from V and 9 bases from J; bases unmatched to any gene: 8. The CDR3 is 14 residues long. CDR1 is SNHLY, CDR2 FYNNEI, per germline. The CDR3 DNA reads TGTGCCAGCAGCGGAGACAGGGACGGTTCACCCCTCCACTTT. Protein product: CASSGDRDGSPLHF.

This clone was observed a few times. This chain connects TRBV7-9 to TRBJ2-5; 14 nucleotides align to TRBD2. The CDR3 has 17 amino acids. V lost 4 bases to trimming and J lost 1 base; unmatched junction nucleotides: 5. Per germline, CDR1 SEHNR and CDR2 FQNEAQ (reference sequence). CDR3 amino acids: CASSSTSGRVFQETQYF. The CDR3 nucleotides are TGTGCCAGCAGCTCGACTAGCGGGAGGGTCTTCCAAGAGACCCAGTACTTC.

The chain employs TRBV25-1 and TRBJ2-3; no clear D gene. The CDR3 is made up of 16 amino acids. Looked up from germline, CDR1 is MGHDK and CDR2 is SYGVNS. Trimming shortened V by 5 bases and J by 0 bases, and 15 bases separated the two germline ends. DNA for the CDR3: TGTGCCAGCAGTCGGTCCTGGCTGACTAGCACAGATACGCAGTATTTT. It codes for CASSRSWLTSTDTQYF.

This rearrangement joins TRBV29-1 to TRBJ2-3; 11 nucleotides line up with TRBD1. CDR1 SQVTM and CDR2 ANQGSEA come from the germline V gene. V dropped 5 bases and J dropped 5; count of bases not matched to a gene: 9. There are 15 residues in the CDR3. The CDR3 region is CSVTGQGGVVDTQYF. The CDR3 region has the DNA TGCAGCGTTACGGGACAGGGGGGAGTGGTAGATACGCAGTATTTT.

The chain employs TRBV6-1 and TRBJ2-2; TRBD1 might be the D (6 bases). The germline CDR1 and CDR2 sequences are MNHNS and SASEGT. The germline V and J ends were trimmed by 1 base and 3 bases, with 15 bases remaining between them. The CDR3 runs 17 residues. The chain's CDR3 is CASSEVARGWYTGELFF. CDR3 DNA sequence: TGTGCCAGCAGTGAAGTGGCCAGGGGTTGGTACACCGGGGAGCTGTTTTTT.

There are a few counts of this clone. This chain connects TRBV18 to TRBJ2-7, with D tentatively TRBD2 (5 bases). Germline V lookup: CDR1 KGHSH, CDR2 LQKENI. V lost 3 bases and J 1 base, leaving 10 bases between the germline ends. There are 14 residues in the CDR3. The CDR3 reads CASSPEGTSYEQYF. The CDR3 DNA follows: TGTGCCAGCTCACCCGAGGGTACTTCCTACGAGCAGTACTTC. The complete variable domain, with remaining parts taken from reference TRBV18 and TRBJ2-7, reads NAGVMQNPRHLVRRRGQEARLRCSPMKGHSHVYWYRQLPEEGLKFMVYLQKENIIDESGMPKERFSAEFPKEGPSILRIQQVVRGDSAAYFCASSPEGTSYEQYFGPGTRLTVT.

The chain recombines TRBV25-1 with TRBJ1-2; no clear D gene. Germline lookup yields CDR1 MGHDK and CDR2 SYGVNS. This CDR3 is built from 12 residues. V dropped 4 bases and J dropped 5 bases, with 8 bases sitting between them. The CDR3 sequence: CASSVALYGYTF. For the CDR3, the DNA is TGTGCCAGCAGTGTGGCCCTTTATGGCTACACCTTC.

The sample holds many counts of this clone. The rearrangement joins TRBV18 to TRBJ1-1; tentatively, D is TRBD1 (5 bases). Germline CDR1 KGHSH, CDR2 LQKENI. With 3 bases removed from V and 5 bases from J, the gap between germline ends came to 10 bases. This CDR3 has 13 residues. The CDR3 protein is CASSPDGTTEAFF. CDR3 in DNA: TGTGCCAGCTCACCGGACGGGACTACTGAAGCTTTCTTT.

This clone was recorded a few times. The rearrangement uses TRBV28 and TRBJ2-2, with TRBD1 identical over 8 bases. Germline values: CDR1 MDHEN, CDR2 SYDVKM. Trimming cost V 7 bases and J 8 bases; bases outside gene matches: 9. There are 14 residues in the CDR3. The CDR3 loop reads CASNQGARLGELFF. The CDR3 coding sequence is TGTGCCAGCAACCAGGGGGCGCGGTTGGGGGAGCTGTTTTTT.

There are a few counts of this clone. This chain links TRBV18 with TRBJ2-7, with 11 bases identical to TRBD2. Per the germline V gene, CDR1 is KGHSH and CDR2 is LQKENI. The CDR3 totals 17 residues. J gave up 6 bases and V 3 bases, and 13 bases lay outside the gene matches. The chain's CDR3 is CASSPAGLAGGPGEQYF. The CDR3 DNA sequence: TGTGCCAGCTCACCCGCGGGGCTAGCGGGAGGTCCGGGCGAGCAGTACTTC.

This clone came up a few times. V gene TRBV28 combines with J gene TRBJ1-1; the D gene is possibly TRBD1 (5 bases). The CDR3 length is 13 residues. Trimming pared 3 bases from V and 6 bases from J, leaving 11 bases between. Germline V gives CDR1 MDHEN, CDR2 SYDVKM. The CDR3 loop reads CASSFKGIPEAFF. The CDR3 region has the DNA TGTGCCAGCAGTTTTAAGGGGATCCCTGAAGCTTTCTTT.

This clone was detected only a few times. This chain links TRBV15 with TRBJ1-5, with D perhaps TRBD1 (5 bases). The germline V gene encodes CDR1 LNHNV and CDR2 YYDKDF (reference sequence). This CDR3 has 16 residues. V was shortened by 5 bases and J by 6 bases, with 20 bases between the two germline ends. The CDR3 nucleotides are TGTGCCACCAGCCAGACGGGGAGGGGAACAGGTCAGCCCCAGCATTTT. It yields the protein CATSQTGRGTGQPQHF.

The sample holds many counts of this clone. The chain combines TRBV7-9 with TRBJ2-2; perhaps TRBD1 as D (6 bases). Between the trimmed V and J ends, which lost 4 bases and 6 bases, there was a span of 9 bases. Germline values: CDR1 SEHNR, CDR2 FQNEAQ (reference sequence). The length of the CDR3 is 13 residues. The CDR3 nucleotides read TGTGCCAGCAGCTCCAGGGGCCCCGGGGAGCTGTTTTTT. Translated: CASSSRGPGELFF.

This clone appeared a few times. The chain employs TRBV2 and TRBJ2-1, with a weak D call TRBD1 (7 bases). In germline, CDR1 is SNHLY, CDR2 FYNNEI. The CDR3 is 16 amino acids. V was cut by 7 bases and J by 3 bases, with 19 bases left in between. DNA of the CDR3: TGTGCCAGCACTATAGAAGGCGGGACAGTCTACAATGAGCAGTTCTTC. Residues: CASTIEGGTVYNEQFF.

This clone was seen more than once but under ten times. This chain connects TRBV5-1 to TRBJ2-5, with 8 positions matching TRBD2. Trimming cost V 0 bases and J 4 bases; bases outside gene matches: 2. Per germline, CDR1 SGHRS and CDR2 YFSETQ. This CDR3 is 14 amino acids long. CDR3 DNA: TGCGCCAGCAGCTTGGCCCTAGCGGGAGAGACCCAGTACTTC. Its protein product is CASSLALAGETQYF.

There are a few counts of this clone. The rearrangement joins TRBV2 to TRBJ2-1, with 7 bases aligning to TRBD2. CDR3 length: 14 residues. Germline values: CDR1 SNHLY, CDR2 FYNNEI. Unmatched junction bases numbered 8, after V lost 6 bases and J lost 6 bases. The CDR3 bases are TGTGCCAGCAGGTTAGCGGGCCAGCCCAATGAGCAGTTCTTC. Amino acid sequence: CASRLAGQPNEQFF.

The genes are TRBV4-3 and TRBJ1-1, with a weak D call TRBD1 (5 bases). The CDR3 covers 15 residues. Germline-derived CDR1 and CDR2 are LGHNA and YSLEER. V lost 0 bases, J lost 11 bases, and 19 bases lay in between. The CDR3 nucleotides are TGCGCCAGCAGCCAAGATCGTGGCACGGGGACTACCGCTTTCTTT. Protein sequence: CASSQDRGTGTTAFF.